These 3 T cell receptor beta chains were all obtained from the same sample, sequenced in a study of cytomegalovirus exposure and HLA in healthy donors. PCR employed 60 Vbeta and 13 Jbeta primers. The data were produced by immunoSEQ multiplex PCR, yet TCRdb's version contains in-frame clones alone and is incomplete. The sample contains fewer than 200,000 clones, about four fifths of which appear only once. Sequences were obtained from PBMCs. These receptors were taken from a male donor in good health and CMV-seropositive.

The chain joins TRBV19 to TRBJ1-6; 7 bases are a match to TRBD1. J lost 9 bases, V lost 3 bases, and 8 bases had no gene match. Germline V gene data show CDR1 as LNHDA and CDR2 as SQIVND (reference sequence). The CDR3 spans 15 residues. CDR3 in amino acids: CASSMTGKGGSPLHF. The DNA of the CDR3 is TGTGCCAGTAGTATGACAGGGAAAGGAGGTTCACCCCTCCACTTT.

This clone was picked up a small number of times. The rearrangement uses TRBV2 and TRBJ1-1; D may be TRBD1 (6 bases). Trimming removed 6 bases at V and 7 bases at J, with 18 bases between. The CDR3 has 14 residues. The germline gives CDR1 SNHLY, CDR2 FYNNEI. This CDR3 is CASRTRGGAGEAFF. CDR3 sequence (DNA): TGTGCCAGCAGGACTCGAGGGGGGGCCGGTGAAGCTTTCTTT.

This sequence joins TRBV5-1 and TRBJ1-4, with 9 bases fitting TRBD1. This CDR3 has 14 residues. Germline V CDR1 and CDR2: SGHRS, YFSETQ. The V gene end was trimmed by 3 bases and the J gene end by 7 bases; junction bases not matched to a gene: 4. This chain's CDR3 is CASSWGQGSEKLFF. For the CDR3, the DNA is TGCGCCAGCAGCTGGGGACAGGGAAGTGAAAAACTGTTTTTT.